This T cell receptor (beta chain) was retrieved from a study of PD-L1 blockade in urothelial cancer. Across the study: Male sex and bladder-origin urothelial cancer characterized twenty-five of the 29 patients.

The table lists this clone with a count of one. Its antigen is undetermined. Using immunoSEQ multiplex PCR, the repertoire was profiled, and TCRdb retains in-frame clones only, with some absent. The table shows some 43,000 clones, with 65% to 85% occurring only once. This CDR3 is built from 12 residues. In germline, CDR1 is GTSNPN, CDR2 SVGIG (reference sequence). The ends were cut back, 3 bases at V and 0 bases at J, with 6 bases in the middle. Regarding time point: pretreatment peripheral blood. The cohort comprised individuals with locally advanced or metastatic urothelial carcinoma. Notes on the study in general: Durable-benefit patients showed greater tumor-associated blood clone expansion at 3 weeks.

The receptor's source is a man in his fifties or sixties with urothelial cancer. The chain has TRBV30 and TRBJ2-7; D remains unclear. This material consisted of PBMCs, taken around atezolizumab (anti-PD-L1) treatment. The CDR3, as DNA: TGTGCCTGGAGCGTTAACTCCTACGAGCAGTACTTC. Translated, it gives CAWSVNSYEQYF.